These 19 T cell receptor beta chains came from one sample sequenced in a study of shared clonotypes between healthy human individuals. Method: immunoSEQ multiplex PCR; TCRdb's copy keeps in-frame clones and lacks some. Counted here are about 180,000 clones, 80% to 95% occurring once; the ten biggest clones make up approximately 0.07%. Sequenced sample: naive CD4+ T cells sorted from blood. Subset given: CD45RA+ positively selected. The source of these receptors is a woman in her twenties or thirties in good health.

The chain couples TRBV29-1 to TRBJ1-3, with D unclear. In germline, CDR1 is SQVTM, CDR2 ANQGSEA. The CDR3 covers 14 residues. Trimming stripped 1 base from V and 0 bases from J, with 7 bases between. In nucleotides, the CDR3 is TGCAGCGTTGAAGTAGGGAACTCTGGAAACACCATATATTTT. Amino acids: CSVEVGNSGNTIYF. Looking up the rest from reference TRBV29-1 and TRBJ1-3 gives the full variable domain: SAVISQKPSRDICQRGTSLTIQCQVDSQVTMMFWYRQQPGQSLTLIATANQGSEATYESGFVIDKFPISRPNLTFSTLTVSNMSPEDSSIYLCSVEVGNSGNTIYFGEGSWLTVV.

This clone was recorded only once. This rearrangement joins TRBV29-1 to TRBJ1-1, with no clear D. Trimming removed 7 bases from V and 1 base from J, with 13 bases in between. This CDR3 has 13 amino acids. CDR1 is SQVTM and CDR2 is ANQGSEA in the germline V gene. The CDR3 reads CSETGLGNTEAFF. The CDR3 DNA follows: TGCAGCGAGACCGGGCTCGGGAACACTGAAGCTTTCTTT.

The V and J genes are TRBV6-1 and TRBJ2-5; 12 bases map to TRBD2. The J segment lost 5 bases and the V segment lost 2 bases, leaving 6 bases of the junction unmatched. This CDR3 region has 16 residues. CDR1 MNHNS and CDR2 SASEGT come from the germline V gene. CDR3 coding DNA: TGTGCCAGCAGTGAATCGACTAGCGGGAGAAGGGAGACCCAGTACTTC. Translation gives CASSESTSGRRETQYF.

The rearrangement uses TRBV10-3 and TRBJ2-1; D is possibly TRBD2 (6 bases). The CDR3 consists of 14 residues. V lost 8 bases and J lost 1, with 12 bases in between. Germline values: CDR1 ENHRY, CDR2 SYGVKD. The DNA of the CDR3 is TGTGCCATCGGAGGGGACGGGTCCTACAATGAGCAGTTCTTC. Translation gives CAIGGDGSYNEQFF.

The V gene is TRBV15, the J gene TRBJ1-1; 7 bases agree with TRBD1. The CDR3 is 15 residues long. Germline V lookup: CDR1 LNHNV, CDR2 YYDKDF (reference sequence). After removal of 2 bases from V and 0 bases from J, the junction contained 3 bases not matched to a gene. CDR3 nucleotides: TGTGCCACCAGCAGATTAAGGGGGCTGAACACTGAAGCTTTCTTT. Translation gives CATSRLRGLNTEAFF.

This CDR3 is CASSSPTGPTEAFF. The CDR3 DNA is TGTGCCAGCAGTTCCCCGACAGGGCCCACTGAAGCTTTCTTT. The V and J genes are TRBV28 and TRBJ1-1; TRBD1 aligns across 7 bases. After removal of 4 bases from V and 4 bases from J, the junction contained 6 bases not matched to a gene. The CDR3 is 14 residues long. Germline CDR1 and CDR2: MDHEN and SYDVKM.

This sequence joins TRBV29-1 and TRBJ2-1; TRBD2 aligns across 9 bases. Germline V gene sequence: CDR1 SQVTM, CDR2 ANQGSEA. The V gene end was trimmed by 6 bases and the J gene end by 2 bases; junction bases not matched to a gene: 5. This CDR3 comprises 14 residues. CDR3 loop: CSVARTSAYNEQFF. The CDR3 DNA reads TGCAGCGTCGCGAGGACTAGCGCCTACAATGAGCAGTTCTTC.

This chain links TRBV5-1 with TRBJ2-7; perhaps D is TRBD1 or TRBD2 (5 bases each). The CDR3 contains 12 residues. Trimming left V 6 bases short and J 5 bases short, with 12 bases between. Germline V gives CDR1 SGHRS, CDR2 YFSETQ. DNA of the CDR3: TGCGCCAGCAAAAGTGGGGGAAACGAGCAGTACTTC. This encodes CASKSGGNEQYF.

A few counts support this clone. The chain couples TRBV6-4 to TRBJ1-2; no firm D call. Germline values: CDR1 MRHNA, CDR2 SNTAGT. The CDR3 contains 13 residues. V lost 6 bases and J 7 bases, leaving 15 bases between the germline ends. The CDR3 loop reads CASRDLMSGGYTF. The CDR3 DNA sequence: TGTGCCAGCAGGGACCTGATGTCAGGTGGCTACACCTTC.

This clone occurred once. This chain uses TRBV21-1 with TRBJ2-5; the table's D gene call, TRBD1, was not cross checked with the DNA. The end of the DNA aligns better with TRBJ2-7, so the J call may be wrong. TRBV21-1 is shown as a pseudogene. The CDR3 is made up of 15 amino acids. The CDR3 sequence: CASSSFRDRSYEQYF. DNA of the CDR3: TGTGCCAGCAGTTCTTTCCGGGACAGGTCCTACGAGCAGTACTTC.

This chain connects TRBV7-2 to TRBJ2-1; 8 positions match TRBD2. The germline V gene has CDR1 SGHTA and CDR2 FQGNSA. V was pared by 5 bases and J by 0 bases, with 0 bases of the junction left unmatched. This CDR3 contains 14 residues. This CDR3 reads CASSSGSSYNEQFF. CDR3 in DNA: TGTGCCAGCAGCAGCGGGAGCTCCTACAATGAGCAGTTCTTC. Using reference TRBV7-2 and TRBJ2-1 for the parts outside the CDR3, the full variable domain is GAGVSQSPSNKVTEKGKDVELRCDPISGHTALYWYRQSLGQGLEFLIYFQGNSAPDKSGLPSDRFSAERTGGSVSTLTIQRTQQEDSAVYLCASSSGSSYNEQFFGPGTRLTVL.

The V call is TRBV28, the J call TRBJ2-7, with D possibly matching TRBD1 (6 bases). The CDR3 contains 11 residues. Looked up from germline, CDR1 is MDHEN and CDR2 is SYDVKM. V was shortened by 8 bases and J by 3 bases, with 8 bases between the two germline ends. The CDR3 nucleotides read TGTGCCAGCGCGGACAGCTACGAGCAGTACTTC. Its protein is CASADSYEQYF.

The CDR3 loop reads CASRPLGGRGETQYF. DNA for the CDR3: TGTGCCAGCAGACCGTTGGGCGGGAGAGGTGAGACCCAGTACTTC. This sequence joins TRBV7-2 and TRBJ2-5; TRBD2 matches at 7 bases. V shed 6 bases and J 5 bases; nucleotides not matched to a gene: 12. The CDR3 consists of 15 residues. The germline gives CDR1 SGHTA, CDR2 FQGNSA.

The genes are TRBV21-1 and TRBJ1-1. TRBV21-1 is designated a pseudogene. The CDR3 is 15 residues long. CDR3: CASSKQGWGGTEAFF. The CDR3 bases are TGTGCCAGCAGCAAACAGGGTTGGGGGGGTACTGAAGCTTTCTTT.

The chain recombines TRBV28 with TRBJ2-6; D perhaps matches TRBD2 (7 bases). V shed 4 bases and J shed 1 base, with 14 bases lying between them. The germline V gene has CDR1 MDHEN and CDR2 SYDVKM. The CDR3 is 17 residues long. The CDR3 here is CASSSARGLSGANVLTF. The DNA for the CDR3 is TGTGCCAGCAGTTCGGCCAGGGGACTATCTGGGGCCAACGTCCTGACTTTC.

V gene TRBV28 combines with J gene TRBJ2-7, with no clear D. The ends were cut back, 1 base at V and 3 bases at J, with 1 base in the middle. Looked up from germline, CDR1 is MDHEN and CDR2 is SYDVKM. The CDR3 length is 11 residues. CDR3 DNA: TGTGCCAGCAGTTTATTCTACGAGCAGTACTTC. Translation gives CASSLFYEQYF. The variable domain in full, with the rest retrieved from reference TRBV28 and TRBJ2-7, is DVKVTQSSRYLVKRTGEKVFLECVQDMDHENMFWYRQDPGLGLRLIYFSYDVKMKEKGDIPEGYSVSREKKERFSLILESASTNQTSMYLCASSLFYEQYFGPGTRLTVT.

The gene calls are TRBV11-2 and TRBJ1-1, with 7 bases aligning to TRBD1. The CDR3 has 14 amino acids. In germline, CDR1 is SGHAT, CDR2 FQNNGV. The ends lost 5 bases at V and 3 bases at J; junction bases unmatched: 6. The CDR3 nucleotides are TGTGCCAGCAGCCAGGGGGGCAGTTACACTGAAGCTTTCTTT. Translation gives CASSQGGSYTEAFF.

The genes are TRBV4-1 and TRBJ1-3, with D unresolved. CDR1 is MGHRA, CDR2 YSYEKL, per germline. Trimming took off 0 bases at V and 0 bases at J, with 12 bases between the two ends. The CDR3 sequence is 17 residues long. DNA of the CDR3: TGCGCCAGCAGCCAAGATCGGAAGGAAAGCTCTGGAAACACCATATATTTT. Translation gives CASSQDRKESSGNTIYF.

V gene TRBV28 combines with J gene TRBJ2-7; D is ambiguous. V lost 2 bases to trimming and J lost 5 bases, with 10 bases between them. CDR1 is MDHEN, CDR2 SYDVKM, per germline. The CDR3 has 13 amino acids. The CDR3 loop is CASSLPLPNEQYF. CDR3 nucleotide sequence: TGTGCCAGCAGTTTACCCCTTCCGAACGAGCAGTACTTC.